This T cell receptor (beta chain) was identified in a study of vaccination effects on CD4 cells after COVID-19. Broader study findings: Clones from infection and from vaccination both contracted markedly late after vaccination.

The method was immunoSEQ multiplex PCR; TCRdb's version includes in-frame clones alone and lacks a portion of them. The table has tens of thousands of clones, under 70% seen once; the top ten hold approximately 30%. The CDR3 spans 13 residues. The germline V gene has CDR1 SGHVS and CDR2 FQNEAQ. The germline V and J ends were trimmed by 3 bases and 15 bases, with 17 bases remaining between them. A word on this clone: Its antigen remains unknown.

Before sequencing took place, the ViraFEST assay used viral peptide pools to expand antigen-specific CD4+ T cells. Following an approximately 10-day culture, CD4+ T cells were purified. Previously uninfected by SARS-CoV-2, the vaccine recipients also showed negative nucleocapsid antibodies. This TCR derives from a human donor who received a COVID-19 vaccine. Sequences were derived from CD4+ T cells from PBMCs cultured with HCoV-OC43 spike peptides, sampled before COVID-19 vaccination. As for subset: HCoV-OC43 spike overlapping peptide pool stimulation. The chain combines TRBV7-8 with TRBJ1-4; D perhaps matches TRBD1 (5 bases). The CDR3 loop is CASSFGATAFLFF. The CDR3 bases are TGTGCCAGCAGCTTCGGGGCGACGGCATTTTTGTTTTTT.